The 19 T cell receptor beta chains listed next were all sequenced from one sample in a study of blood T cell repertoires in COVID-19. Sequencing used immunoSEQ multiplex PCR; TCRdb keeps in-frame clones, though not all of them. The sample has 100,000 or so clones, 91% seen once. Material for sequencing was peripheral blood. These receptors came from a man aged 45 to 65 with active COVID-19.

V is TRBV18 and J is TRBJ1-3; D not certain. V was cut by 0 bases and J by 0 bases, with 6 bases left in between. The germline CDR1 and CDR2 sequences are KGHSH and LQKENI. The CDR3 is 15 amino acids. In nucleotides, the CDR3 is TGTGCCAGCTCACCACCGCTAGTCTCTGGAAACACCATATATTTT. The encoded protein is CASSPPLVSGNTIYF.

The table lists this clone with a count of one. This chain uses TRBV20-1 with TRBJ1-3; D remains ambiguous. Trimming cost V 3 bases and J 3 bases, with 6 bases left between them. The CDR3 consists of 12 residues. The germline gives CDR1 DFQATT, CDR2 SNEGSKA (reference sequence). The CDR3 loop is CSASPSGNTIYF. Here the CDR3 DNA reads TGCAGTGCTAGTCCCAGTGGAAACACCATATATTTT.

This chain uses TRBV4-1 with TRBJ2-2; 8 nucleotides align to TRBD2. The V segment lost 1 base and the J segment 6 bases; nucleotides outside the gene matches: 16. The CDR3 runs 19 residues. Germline V gene sequence: CDR1 MGHRA, CDR2 YSYEKL. CDR3 DNA: TGCGCCAGCAGCCAAGGATTGCATGCGAGCGGGGGTGCGGCCGGGGAGCTGTTTTTT. Its translation: CASSQGLHASGGAAGELFF.

The rearrangement joins TRBV12-5 to TRBJ1-1, with 7 bases fitting TRBD1. This CDR3 spans 15 amino acids. Germline-derived CDR1 and CDR2 are LGHNT and FRNRAP. J gave up 0 bases and V 3 bases, and 4 bases lay outside the gene matches. This CDR3 is CASGFGDSMNTEAFF. The CDR3 coding sequence is TGTGCTAGTGGTTTCGGGGACAGCATGAACACTGAAGCTTTCTTT.

The chain couples TRBV12-3 or TRBV12-4 to TRBJ2-7, with TRBD1 matching 9 bases. Trimming cost V 4 bases and J 5 bases; bases outside gene matches: 3. CDR3 length: 13 amino acids. The CDR3 bases are TGTGCCAGCAGTTGGGACAGGGAGGACGAGCAGTACTTC. Residues: CASSWDREDEQYF.

This chain connects TRBV9 to TRBJ2-2, with TRBD1 matching 10 bases. The CDR3 length is 19 residues. The V segment lost 3 bases and the J segment 4 bases; nucleotides outside the gene matches: 15. CDR1 is SGDLS and CDR2 is YYNGEE in the germline V gene. The CDR3 loop is CASSADRGRTKGSTGELFF. The CDR3 bases are TGTGCCAGCAGCGCCGACAGGGGGCGCACTAAAGGCAGCACCGGGGAGCTGTTTTTT.

The CDR3 region has the DNA TGTGCCACCAGGCGCCAGGGAGGAACAGGTGAAGCTTTCTTT. It is translated as CATRRQGGTGEAFF. V and J are TRBV6-5 and TRBJ1-1, with a possible D match to TRBD1 (5 bases). V was pared by 10 bases and J by 7 bases, with 22 bases between. Germline V CDR1 and CDR2: MNHEY, SVGAGI. The CDR3 runs 14 residues.

CDR3 nucleotide sequence: TGCGCCAGCAGTCAGTTCAGGGGTTTAGAGACCCAGTACTTC. Its protein is CASSQFRGLETQYF. The J gene is TRBJ2-5, the V gene TRBV23-1, with D perhaps matching TRBD1 (6 bases). TRBV23-1 is treated as an ORF (open reading frame) with a function not yet certain. The CDR3 totals 14 residues. V dropped 3 bases and J dropped 4 bases, with 12 bases sitting between them.

The count of this clone is one. V and J are TRBV7-8 and TRBJ1-1, with no clear D. V was shortened by 1 base and J by 1 base, with 7 bases between the two germline ends. This CDR3 has 14 residues. The germline CDR1 and CDR2 sequences are SGHVS and FQNEAQ. The CDR3 reads CASSLVAENTEAFF. The CDR3 nucleotides read TGTGCCAGCAGCTTAGTTGCAGAGAACACTGAAGCTTTCTTT.

The chain links TRBV11-2 to TRBJ2-7; 9 bases fit TRBD2. The CDR3 spans 15 residues. V trimming: 2 bases; J trimming: 1 base; junction bases outside the gene matches: 3. In germline, CDR1 is SGHAT, CDR2 FQNNGV. The CDR3 nucleotides are TGTGCCAGCAGCTTACTAGCGGGGCCATCCTACGAGCAGTACTTC. It is translated as CASSLLAGPSYEQYF.

This chain uses TRBV2 with TRBJ2-2; 8 nucleotides agree with TRBD1. The CDR3 consists of 17 residues. Trimming removed 3 bases from V and 2 bases from J; junction bases left unmatched: 8. The germline V gene has CDR1 SNHLY and CDR2 FYNNEI. CDR3 in DNA: TGTGCCAGCAGTGAGGACGGGACAGGAACCAACACCGGGGAGCTGTTTTTT. As protein: CASSEDGTGTNTGELFF.

The J gene is TRBJ2-2, the V gene TRBV5-5; TRBD1 is a possible D gene (5 bases). The ends were cut back, 1 base at V and 4 bases at J, with 14 bases in the middle. The CDR3 has 16 amino acids. The germline V gene encodes CDR1 SGHKS and CDR2 YYEKEE (reference sequence). The CDR3 nucleotides are TGTGCCAGCAGCTTGATCAGGGTATCATCCACCGGGGAGCTGTTTTTT. Translated, it gives CASSLIRVSSTGELFF.

This chain uses TRBV7-9 with TRBJ1-1, with a tentative D call TRBD1 (5 bases). Germline V lookup: CDR1 SEHNR, CDR2 FQNEAQ (reference sequence). The CDR3 has 16 residues. Trimming left V 3 bases short and J 1 base short, with 15 bases between. This CDR3 reads CASSLGLRGTNTEAFF. The CDR3, as DNA: TGTGCCAGCAGCTTGGGGCTGAGAGGAACGAACACTGAAGCTTTCTTT.

In its sample, this clone was seen a few times. The chain has TRBV11-3 and TRBJ1-1; D call uncertain. Germline V gene sequence: CDR1 SGHNT, CDR2 YENEEA. V lost 5 bases and J lost 3, with 10 bases in between. The CDR3 runs to 13 residues. CDR3 DNA: TGTGCCAGCAGCACCCCGGGGTACACTGAAGCTTTCTTT. As protein: CASSTPGYTEAFF.

The CDR3 region is CASSFRGLANSPLHF. As DNA, the CDR3 is TGTGCCAGCAGCTTTAGGGGGCTTGCTAATTCACCCCTCCACTTT. The V gene is TRBV5-4, the J gene TRBJ1-6; TRBD1 agrees at 7 bases. This CDR3 has 15 amino acids. With 2 bases clipped from V and 6 bases from J, the junction kept 5 bases outside the gene matches. CDR1 is SGHNT, CDR2 YYREEE, per germline (reference sequence).

The chain is built from TRBV19 and TRBJ1-5; D possibly corresponds to TRBD1 (5 bases). In germline, CDR1 is LNHDA, CDR2 SQIVND (reference sequence). This CDR3 is built from 14 residues. V gave up 5 bases and J gave up 5 bases, with 13 bases separating them. CDR3 sequence: CASSDRTRDQPQHF. The CDR3 DNA reads as TGTGCCAGTAGTGATCGGACAAGGGATCAGCCCCAGCATTTT.

The table lists this clone with a count of one. The chain uses TRBV6-5 and TRBJ1-1; 10 nucleotides align to TRBD1. Germline V lookup: CDR1 MNHEY, CDR2 SVGAGI. The V gene end was trimmed by 5 bases and the J gene end by 0 bases; junction bases not matched to a gene: 3. The CDR3 loop spans 15 amino acids. In DNA, the CDR3 is TGTGCCAGCAGTCGACAGGGGGCAATGAACACTGAAGCTTTCTTT. Protein: CASSRQGAMNTEAFF.

The V and J genes are TRBV5-4 and TRBJ2-1; D possibly corresponds to TRBD1 (7 bases). Trimming removed 0 bases at V and 1 base at J, with 14 bases between. This CDR3 has 17 amino acids. Germline CDR1 and CDR2: SGHNT and YYREEE (reference sequence). This chain's CDR3 is CASSLVRQGGSYNEQFF. The CDR3 coding sequence is TGTGCCAGCAGCTTGGTTCGACAGGGAGGATCCTACAATGAGCAGTTCTTC.

The chain recombines TRBV5-6 with TRBJ2-4; maybe TRBD2 (5 bases). Per the germline V gene, CDR1 is SGHDT and CDR2 is YYEEEE. Deletions cut 4 bases from V and 9 bases from J, with 14 bases between. The CDR3 runs 13 residues. The CDR3 region is CASSADRGFIQYF. CDR3 bases: TGTGCCAGCAGCGCGGACCGAGGGTTCATTCAGTACTTC.